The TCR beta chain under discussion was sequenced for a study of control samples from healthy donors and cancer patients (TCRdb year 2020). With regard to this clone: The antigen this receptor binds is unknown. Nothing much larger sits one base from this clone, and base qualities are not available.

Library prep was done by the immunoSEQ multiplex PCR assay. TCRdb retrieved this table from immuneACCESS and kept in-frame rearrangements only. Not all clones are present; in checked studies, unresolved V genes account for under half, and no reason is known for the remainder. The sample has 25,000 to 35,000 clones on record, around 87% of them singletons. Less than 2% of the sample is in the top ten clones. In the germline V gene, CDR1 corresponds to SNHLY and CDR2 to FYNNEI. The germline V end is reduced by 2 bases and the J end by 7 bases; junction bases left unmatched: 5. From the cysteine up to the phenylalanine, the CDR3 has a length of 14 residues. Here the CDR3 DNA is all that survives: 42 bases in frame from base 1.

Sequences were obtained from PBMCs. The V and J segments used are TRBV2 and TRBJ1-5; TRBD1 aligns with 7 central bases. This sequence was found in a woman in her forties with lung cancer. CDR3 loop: CASSEPSGGQPQHF. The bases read TGTGCCAGCAGTGAACCTTCAGGGGGGCAGCCCCAGCATTTT.